This T cell receptor beta chain was identified during a study of T-cell memory formation after mild COVID-19. On the study more broadly: Largely, the TCR clusters proved donor specific. Study-level findings and limits: CD4+ clones that contracted lay mainly in CM and EM; CD8+ ones lay in EMRA. Researchers found some responding clones in pre-infection memory, a sign that cross-reactive memory joined.

As to this clonotype: What it binds is unknown.

From 5'RACE with constant-segment primers came TCR alpha and TCR beta cDNA libraries that carried sample barcodes and UMIs. In TCRdb, the 5' RACE reads were re-called with MiXCR into one record per CDR3 protein. Counted here are 550,000 to 650,000 distinct CDR3 sequences, 15% to 20% occurring once; the ten biggest clones make up 8.1%. Material: PBMCs or a T cell subset sorted from them (not recorded which). This receptor was obtained from an adult woman who had mild COVID-19 (a few samples of this study predate the infection). Cell type and time point are not known.

CDR3 in amino acids: CASSFGSGGANEQFF. In DNA form, the CDR3 reads TGTGCCAGCAGCTTTGGGAGCGGGGGGGCCAATGAGCAGTTCTTC. This sequence joins TRBV7-2 and TRBJ2-1; the match to TRBD2 covers 10 bases. Germline CDR1 and CDR2: SGHTA and FQGNSA. The CDR3 is 15 residues long. Unmatched junction bases numbered 5, after V lost 3 bases and J lost 6 bases.